One and the same sample provided the 26 T cell receptor beta chains below, sequenced in a study of blood T cell repertoires in COVID-19. Sequenced by immunoSEQ multiplex PCR; TCRdb stores in-frame clones only, minus some. The table shows about 310,000 clones, with 87% occurring only once. Sequencing was done on a sample of peripheral blood. The receptors stem from a man aged 50 or older with active or convalescent COVID-19.

As concerns this clone: Other DNA sequences in the same sample also yield this CDR3. This chain uses TRBV5-1 with TRBJ1-5; no clear D. V lost 4 bases, J lost 2 bases, and 7 bases lay in between. Germline-derived CDR1 and CDR2 are SGHRS and YFSETQ. The CDR3 is 13 residues long. Here the CDR3 DNA reads TGCGCCAGCAGCCCAGGTGGCAATCAGCCCCAGCATTTT. Its protein is CASSPGGNQPQHF.

The V call is TRBV19, the J call TRBJ1-5, with D unclear. The V end was cut by 6 bases, the J end by 8 bases, with 14 bases between. The germline V gene encodes CDR1 LNHDA and CDR2 SQIVND (reference sequence). The CDR3 totals 13 residues. The CDR3 here is CASSLWSGEPQHF. In DNA form, the CDR3 reads TGTGCCAGTAGCTTGTGGTCAGGCGAGCCCCAGCATTTT.

This clone occurred a few times. The chain employs TRBV4-2 and TRBJ2-2; weak D call: TRBD2 (6 bases). The germline V gene encodes CDR1 LGHNA and CDR2 YNFKEQ. The CDR3 sequence is 16 residues long. Trimming left V 1 base short and J 1 base short, with 10 bases between. CDR3 amino acids: CASSQAQRVNTGELFF. The CDR3 DNA reads as TGTGCCAGCAGCCAAGCTCAGCGGGTGAACACCGGGGAGCTGTTTTTT.

The V gene is TRBV19, the J gene TRBJ2-7; TRBD1 matches at 7 bases. The CDR3 length is 14 residues. Germline lookup yields CDR1 LNHDA and CDR2 SQIVND (reference sequence). The V and J ends lost 6 bases and 3 bases, in that order; junction bases with no gene match: 8. The CDR3 is CASSLDRVDYEQYF. DNA for the CDR3: TGTGCCAGTAGCCTCGACAGGGTCGACTACGAGCAGTACTTC.

This chain connects TRBV7-2 to TRBJ1-1, with 7 nucleotides matching TRBD1. The V and J ends lost 10 bases and 0 bases, in that order; junction bases with no gene match: 5. In germline, CDR1 is SGHTA, CDR2 FQGNSA. This CDR3 comprises 13 residues. CDR3 amino acids: CATQGVVNTEAFF. As DNA, the CDR3 is TGTGCCACCCAGGGGGTCGTGAACACTGAAGCTTTCTTT.

This clone was picked up a small number of times. The J gene is TRBJ1-5, the V gene TRBV10-1; D unresolved. Trimming took off 1 base at V and 5 bases at J, with 6 bases between the two ends. Germline V lookup: CDR1 WNHNN, CDR2 SYGVQD (reference sequence). There are 13 residues in the CDR3. Here the CDR3 reads CASSEFLDQPQHF. The CDR3 DNA reads TGCGCCAGCAGTGAGTTTTTAGATCAGCCCCAGCATTTT.

The V call is TRBV30, the J call TRBJ2-2; perhaps TRBD1 as D (6 bases). Trimming cost V 8 bases and J 0 bases, with 13 bases left between them. The CDR3 loop spans 14 amino acids. Germline lookup yields CDR1 GTSNPN and CDR2 SVGIG (reference sequence). In DNA form, the CDR3 reads TGTGCCGCCCCGGACAGCCCGAACACCGGGGAGCTGTTTTTT. Amino acid sequence: CAAPDSPNTGELFF.

This chain links TRBV18 with TRBJ2-1, with a possible D match to TRBD1 (6 bases). Germline values: CDR1 KGHSH, CDR2 LQKENI. Trimming stripped 2 bases from V and 10 bases from J, with 24 bases between. This CDR3 contains 17 residues. This chain's CDR3 is CASSPASGSGDRWEQFF. DNA for the CDR3: TGTGCCAGCTCACCAGCATCGGGCTCAGGGGATAGATGGGAGCAGTTCTTC.

V is TRBV30 and J is TRBJ1-6; D might be TRBD1 (5 bases). This CDR3 has 12 amino acids. In germline, CDR1 is GTSNPN, CDR2 SVGIG (reference sequence). V gave up 5 bases and J gave up 11 bases, with 13 bases separating them. The CDR3 coding sequence is TGTGCCTGGGAGGCAGGGCAGACACCCCTCCACTTT. This sequence encodes CAWEAGQTPLHF.

This clone was found once. The chain carries TRBV5-5 and TRBJ2-1; 14 bases match TRBD2. This CDR3 contains 18 residues. The J segment lost 5 bases and the V segment lost 0 bases, leaving 7 bases of the junction unmatched. Germline CDR1 and CDR2: SGHKS and YYEKEE (reference sequence). The CDR3 spells CASSLGLAGGPWDNEQFF. The CDR3 DNA reads TGTGCCAGCAGCTTGGGACTAGCGGGGGGGCCATGGGACAATGAGCAGTTCTTC.

The V gene is TRBV27, the J gene TRBJ1-2; a possible D gene is TRBD1 (6 bases). V was cut by 5 bases and J by 1 base, with 26 bases left in between. The CDR3 is made up of 19 amino acids. Germline lookup yields CDR1 MNHEY and CDR2 SMNVEV (reference sequence). CDR3 protein: CASSPYSTTGQNFNYGYTF. In nucleotides, the CDR3 is TGTGCCAGCAGTCCCTATAGCACCACTGGACAGAACTTTAACTATGGCTACACCTTC.

V usage is TRBV5-5 and J usage is TRBJ2-7; D unresolved. CDR3 size: 13 residues. Germline V gives CDR1 SGHKS, CDR2 YYEKEE (reference sequence). V shed 1 base and J shed 0 bases, with 5 bases lying between them. CDR3 sequence (DNA): TGTGCCAGCAGCTTGTCAGTCTCCTACGAGCAGTACTTC. Its protein is CASSLSVSYEQYF.

The rearrangement uses TRBV12-3 or TRBV12-4 and TRBJ2-2, with D possibly matching TRBD1 (5 bases). Trimming cost V 4 bases and J 6 bases, with 9 bases left between them. This CDR3 is built from 13 residues. CDR3 protein: CASSYARAGELFF. DNA of the CDR3: TGTGCCAGCAGTTACGCCAGGGCCGGGGAGCTGTTTTTT.

The chain has TRBV7-8 and TRBJ1-5, with TRBD1 identical over 7 bases. Germline lookup yields CDR1 SGHVS and CDR2 FQNEAQ. The ends lost 3 bases at V and 1 base at J; junction bases unmatched: 3. This CDR3 is 15 amino acids long. The CDR3 loop reads CASSFWDSSNQPQHF. CDR3 sequence (DNA): TGTGCCAGCAGCTTTTGGGACAGCAGCAATCAGCCCCAGCATTTT.

This clone was recorded only once. This sequence joins TRBV2 and TRBJ2-7; 7 bases are shared with TRBD1. The V gene's germline CDR1 is SNHLY and CDR2 FYNNEI. The CDR3 spans 14 residues. The V and J ends lost 4 bases and 3 bases, in that order; junction bases with no gene match: 6. The CDR3 region is CASSVGDSFYEQYF. The CDR3 nucleotides are TGTGCCAGCAGTGTAGGGGACAGCTTCTACGAGCAGTACTTC.

Points on this clone: Other DNA sequences in this specimen translate into the identical CDR3. For the CDR3, the DNA is TGCGCCAGCAGCTTGGCTCTACAAGAGACCCAGTACTTC. It yields the protein CASSLALQETQYF. V usage is TRBV5-1 and J usage is TRBJ2-5; D gene unclear. The CDR3 consists of 13 residues. Germline assignment: CDR1 SGHRS and CDR2 YFSETQ. The V and J ends lost 0 bases and 2 bases respectively, with 5 bases between them.

A single count supports this clone. V and J are TRBV7-8 and TRBJ2-1; D is undetermined. V shed 1 base and J shed 5 bases, with 6 bases lying between them. Germline CDR1 SGHVS, CDR2 FQNEAQ. This CDR3 is built from 13 residues. In nucleotides, the CDR3 is TGTGCCAGCAGCTTAGGACGGGACAATGAGCAGTTCTTC. Translation: CASSLGRDNEQFF. The full variable domain, completed using reference TRBV7-8 and TRBJ2-1, is GAGVSQSPRYKVAKRGQDVALRCDPISGHVSLFWYQQALGQGPEFLTYFQNEAQLDKSGLPSDRFFAERPEGSVSTLKIQRTQQEDSAVYLCASSLGRDNEQFFGPGTRLTVL.

The V and J genes are TRBV24-1 and TRBJ1-2; TRBD1 is a possible D gene (5 bases). CDR1 is KGHDR and CDR2 is SFDVKD in the germline V gene. The ends were cut back, 2 bases at V and 4 bases at J, with 19 bases in the middle. This CDR3 spans 17 amino acids. Written as DNA, the CDR3 is TGTGCCACCAGTGATTCCGAACCCTCCGGGACTTCCTATGGCTACACCTTC. Its protein product is CATSDSEPSGTSYGYTF.

The chain combines TRBV18 with TRBJ1-5, with D maybe TRBD1 (6 bases). This CDR3 contains 15 residues. CDR1 and CDR2 from the germline V gene are KGHSH and LQKENI. V shed 2 bases and J shed 0 bases, with 8 bases lying between them. As DNA, the CDR3 is TGTGCCAGCTCACCAGGGGGCTTTAGCAATCAGCCCCAGCATTTT. Its translation: CASSPGGFSNQPQHF.

The V call is TRBV27, the J call TRBJ1-1; D is perhaps TRBD1 (6 bases). The CDR3 sequence is 15 residues long. Deletions cut 5 bases from V and 0 bases from J, with 13 bases between. Germline V gene data show CDR1 as MNHEY and CDR2 as SMNVEV (reference sequence). CDR3 protein: CASSRRTDLNTEAFF. In nucleotides, the CDR3 is TGTGCCAGCAGTCGCCGGACAGACCTGAACACTGAAGCTTTCTTT.

The chain uses TRBV9 and TRBJ2-3; 9 positions agree with TRBD2. CDR3 size: 16 residues. CDR1 is SGDLS, CDR2 YYNGEE, per germline. Trimming cost V 4 bases and J 4 bases; bases outside gene matches: 10. The CDR3 nucleotides read TGTGCCAGCAGCCCCCGGGTAGCGGGAGCCCCAGATACGCAGTATTTT. As protein: CASSPRVAGAPDTQYF.

The chain links TRBV6-5 to TRBJ1-2; 7 bases are shared with TRBD1. V shed 8 bases and J 4 bases; nucleotides not matched to a gene: 13. Per germline, CDR1 MNHEY and CDR2 SVGAGI. The CDR3 is 15 amino acids. The CDR3 is CASLGQTRRGYGYTF. CDR3 DNA sequence: TGTGCCAGCCTGGGACAGACGCGGAGGGGCTATGGCTACACCTTC.

The rearrangement uses TRBV4-2 and TRBJ2-5; 9 nucleotides agree with TRBD2. Germline trimming cut 4 bases from V and 3 bases from J; bases unmatched to any gene: 6. Germline loops: CDR1 LGHNA, CDR2 YNFKEQ. CDR3 length equals 15 residues. The CDR3 loop reads CASSRSGGREETQYF. In nucleotides, the CDR3 is TGTGCCAGCAGCCGTAGCGGGGGCCGGGAAGAGACCCAGTACTTC.

The chain carries TRBV28 and TRBJ1-2; maybe TRBD1 (5 bases). Trimming removed 8 bases from V and 8 bases from J, with 21 bases in between. Germline CDR1 and CDR2: MDHEN and SYDVKM. The CDR3 consists of 14 residues. This chain's CDR3 is CASGPGGATIGYTF. The CDR3 coding sequence is TGTGCCAGCGGGCCTGGCGGGGCCACTATCGGCTACACCTTC.

The chain links TRBV5-1 to TRBJ1-4; 7 nucleotides agree with TRBD1. The V gene end was trimmed by 2 bases and the J gene end by 4 bases; junction bases not matched to a gene: 5. CDR1 is SGHRS, CDR2 YFSETQ, per germline. The CDR3 totals 15 residues. CDR3 sequence (DNA): TGCGCCAGCAGCTTCTCCCGACAGGGTAATGAAAAACTGTTTTTT. Amino acid sequence: CASSFSRQGNEKLFF.

The gene calls are TRBV10-3 and TRBJ1-6, with 7 bases matching TRBD1. CDR3 length: 12 amino acids. V was pared by 10 bases and J by 8 bases, with 5 bases of the junction left unmatched. Germline V lookup: CDR1 ENHRY, CDR2 SYGVKD. CDR3 bases: TGTGCCAGTCAGGGGGTTGATTCACCCCTCCACTTT. It encodes CASQGVDSPLHF.